One and the same sample provided the 9 T cell receptor beta chains below, sequenced in a study of cytomegalovirus exposure and HLA in healthy donors. Assay used: immunoSEQ multiplex PCR; TCRdb lists only in-frame clones, some missing. This table holds about 190,000 clones, about 83% found once. Material for sequencing was PBMCs. These receptors all come from a woman younger than 30 in good health and CMV-seronegative.

The chain couples TRBV11-1 to TRBJ2-3, with D possibly TRBD2 on 6 matching bases. The CDR3 length is 16 residues. Trimming left V 2 bases short and J 0 bases short, with 12 bases between. Germline CDR1 SGHAT, CDR2 FQDESV (reference sequence). The CDR3 DNA sequence: TGTGCCAGCAGCTTAACCTCCGGGACTAGCACAGATACGCAGTATTTT. Translation gives CASSLTSGTSTDTQYF.

The rearrangement joins TRBV6-6 to TRBJ1-1; D is perhaps TRBD1 (6 bases). V dropped 2 bases and J dropped 5 bases, with 12 bases sitting between them. This CDR3 has 14 amino acids. Looked up from germline, CDR1 is MNHNY and CDR2 is SVGAGI (reference sequence). The CDR3 DNA reads as TGTGCCAGCAGTTACGACAACAGGGCGACTGAAGCTTTCTTT. Translating it yields CASSYDNRATEAFF.

This clone turned up a few times. The J gene is TRBJ1-2, the V gene TRBV7-3; TRBD1 matches 7 bases. Germline V gene data show CDR1 as SGHTA and CDR2 as FQGTGA. CDR3 length equals 13 residues. V lost 4 bases and J lost 6; bases outside the gene matches: 5. The CDR3 protein is CASSSGTADGYTF. For the CDR3, the DNA is TGTGCCAGCAGCTCAGGGACAGCAGATGGCTACACCTTC.

J is TRBJ2-7 and V is TRBV19, with D maybe TRBD1 (6 bases). Germline assignment: CDR1 LNHDA and CDR2 SQIVND (reference sequence). The CDR3 length is 12 residues. The CDR3 loop reads CASSGATYEQYF. DNA for the CDR3: TGTGCATCCTCAGGGGCCACCTACGAGCAGTACTTC.

This clone was counted once. This chain uses TRBV9 with TRBJ2-1; D is unclear. Trimming pared 0 bases from V and 4 bases from J, leaving 5 bases between. The CDR3 has 13 residues. Per the germline V gene, CDR1 is SGDLS and CDR2 is YYNGEE. The CDR3 loop is CASSVAGYNEQFF. The CDR3 bases are TGTGCCAGCAGCGTAGCAGGATACAATGAGCAGTTCTTC.

The chain employs TRBV9 and TRBJ1-1, with D tentatively TRBD1 (5 bases). Germline values: CDR1 SGDLS, CDR2 YYNGEE. This CDR3 contains 16 residues. V lost 0 bases and J 1 base, leaving 13 bases between the germline ends. CDR3 residues: CASSVAPGRQNTEAFF. The CDR3 bases are TGTGCCAGCAGCGTAGCTCCAGGGAGGCAGAACACTGAAGCTTTCTTT.

This clone has more than one count but fewer than ten. Here the CDR3 DNA reads TGTGCCAGTACCAGGGAACTGAACACTGAAGCTTTCTTT. It specifies CASTRELNTEAFF. The chain uses TRBV19 and TRBJ1-1, with a tentative D call TRBD1 (5 bases). Germline-derived CDR1 and CDR2 are LNHDA and SQIVND (reference sequence). Trimming removed 7 bases from V and 0 bases from J, with 9 bases in between. This CDR3 contains 13 residues.

The gene calls are TRBV25-1 and TRBJ2-3; D is perhaps TRBD2 (7 bases). Trimming took 3 bases from V and 12 from J, leaving 16 bases between them. Germline V CDR1 and CDR2: MGHDK, SYGVNS. The CDR3 totals 13 residues. The CDR3 here is CASSDRGARVQYF. The CDR3 region has the DNA TGTGCCAGCAGTGATCGGGGGGCCCGGGTTCAGTATTTT.

The chain carries TRBV2 and TRBJ2-1, with 13 bases lining up with TRBD2. V lost 6 bases to trimming and J lost 6 bases; unmatched junction nucleotides: 2. The CDR3 contains 14 residues. The germline V gene has CDR1 SNHLY and CDR2 FYNNEI. CDR3 loop: CASRGLAGPNEQFF. DNA for the CDR3: TGTGCCAGCAGGGGACTAGCGGGGCCCAATGAGCAGTTCTTC.